Each of the 12 T cell receptor beta chains below was sequenced from the same sample in a study of blood T cells in healthy people across ages. Alongside a J-beta primer mix, a sample-barcoded 5' primer served in a second PCR lasting roughly 6 to 11 cycles. Each CDR3 protein is one row after TCRdb ran MiXCR on the 5' RACE reads. The sample gives about 780,000 distinct CDR3 sequences, about 47% of which show up once; 18% is in the top ten. Source material: blood. Source of these receptors: a man older than 75 in good health.

This clonotype was counted at least ten times. The J gene is TRBJ2-7, the V gene TRBV29-1; D may correspond to TRBD1 or TRBD2 (5 bases each). The CDR3 consists of 14 residues. V was trimmed by 7 bases and J by 0 bases, leaving 16 bases between them. CDR1 SQVTM and CDR2 ANQGSEA come from the germline V gene. DNA of the CDR3: TGCAGCGCCCGACGTGGGGGAAACTCCTACGAGCAGTACTTC. Translated: CSARRGGNSYEQYF.

This clonotype was picked up one time. This chain links TRBV20-1 with TRBJ2-3; D not resolved. This CDR3 has 12 residues. Per germline, CDR1 DFQATT and CDR2 SNEGSKA (reference sequence). Trimming removed 3 bases from V and 6 bases from J, with 10 bases in between. This CDR3 reads CSARAASDTQYF. For the CDR3, the DNA is TGCAGTGCTAGGGCCGCGTCCGATACGCAGTATTTT.

This clonotype has only a few counts. This chain uses TRBV5-1 with TRBJ2-1; D remains ambiguous. CDR3 length: 13 residues. Germline CDR1 and CDR2: SGHRS and YFSETQ. V was trimmed by 4 bases and J by 5 bases, leaving 10 bases between them. CDR3 loop: CASSQSLNNEQFF. CDR3 coding DNA: TGCGCCAGCAGCCAAAGCCTAAACAATGAGCAGTTCTTC.

This clonotype was seen a handful of times. V gene TRBV11-1 combines with J gene TRBJ2-6, with D perhaps matching TRBD1 (6 bases). This CDR3 contains 17 residues. V was cut by 5 bases and J by 0 bases, with 14 bases left in between. The germline gives CDR1 SGHAT, CDR2 FQDESV (reference sequence). The CDR3 loop is CASSPWTAISGANVLTF. CDR3 bases: TGTGCCAGCAGCCCCTGGACAGCCATCTCTGGGGCCAACGTCCTGACTTTC.

This clonotype was found once. V is TRBV7-9 and J is TRBJ2-1; no definite D call. The CDR3 has 16 residues. Trimming cost V 0 bases and J 4 bases, with 13 bases left between them. Germline V gives CDR1 SEHNR, CDR2 FQNEAQ (reference sequence). The CDR3, as DNA: TGTGCCAGCAGCTTAGCTCGGATGAGCTATTACAATGAGCAGTTCTTC. It is translated as CASSLARMSYYNEQFF.

V gene TRBV9 combines with J gene TRBJ2-3; 10 bases agree with TRBD2. CDR3 size: 14 residues. Germline loops: CDR1 SGDLS, CDR2 YYNGEE. V was clipped by 2 bases and J by 7 bases; unmatched bases: 4. CDR3 sequence: CASSVGTSEYTQYF. CDR3 bases: TGTGCCAGCAGCGTGGGGACTAGCGAGTATACGCAGTATTTT.

In its sample, this clonotype was seen many times. Here the CDR3 DNA reads TGTGCCAGCAGTGCCACGCAACAGGGTTCCGGGCAGTTCTTC. It encodes CASSATQQGSGQFF. The V gene is TRBV6-5, the J gene TRBJ2-1; D possibly corresponds to TRBD1 (6 bases). The germline V gene encodes CDR1 MNHEY and CDR2 SVGAGI. Trimming removed 5 bases at V and 12 bases at J, with 20 bases between. This CDR3 spans 14 amino acids.

The chain joins TRBV29-1 to TRBJ2-5; 10 bases align to TRBD1. This CDR3 spans 13 amino acids. The J segment lost 11 bases and the V segment lost 6 bases, leaving 12 bases of the junction unmatched. Germline V CDR1 and CDR2: SQVTM, ANQGSEA. The CDR3 region is CSVDRGRLNEQYF. CDR3 sequence (DNA): TGCAGCGTCGACAGGGGGCGCTTAAATGAGCAGTACTTC.

This clonotype occurred a few times. This sequence joins TRBV28 and TRBJ2-5; the D gene is possibly TRBD1 (6 bases). The germline CDR1 and CDR2 sequences are MDHEN and SYDVKM. CDR3 length: 17 residues. The ends were cut back, 5 bases at V and 4 bases at J, with 23 bases in the middle. CDR3 DNA: TGTGCCAGCAGTACCTTTACCGGGACACCACTGGGAGAGACCCAGTACTTC. Amino acids: CASSTFTGTPLGETQYF.

This clonotype appeared a few times. Here the CDR3 DNA reads TGTGCCACCAGTAAGGGTCCTCAGCCCCAGCATTTT. Translation: CATSKGPQPQHF. The chain employs TRBV24-1 and TRBJ1-5; no definite D call. V was trimmed by 6 bases and J by 6 bases, leaving 8 bases between them. CDR1 KGHDR and CDR2 SFDVKD come from the germline V gene. This CDR3 has 12 residues.

This chain links TRBV7-3 with TRBJ2-1, with D perhaps TRBD2 (5 bases). V lost 4 bases and J 6 bases, leaving 13 bases between the germline ends. Germline V CDR1 and CDR2: SGHTA, FQGTGA. The CDR3 covers 14 residues. The chain's CDR3 is CASSYRDLSNEQFF. The CDR3 DNA reads TGTGCCAGCAGCTACCGGGATCTCAGCAATGAGCAGTTCTTC.

The chain links TRBV6-2 or TRBV6-3 to TRBJ2-2, with 7 bases aligning to TRBD2. The CDR3 extends over 16 amino acids. After removal of 5 bases from V and 5 bases from J, the junction contained 11 bases not matched to a gene. The V gene's germline CDR1 is MNHEY and CDR2 SVGEGT. CDR3 nucleotide sequence: TGTGCCAGCAGTCCCCCTCGGGACTATTATACCGGGGAGCTGTTTTTT. Its translation is CASSPPRDYYTGELFF.